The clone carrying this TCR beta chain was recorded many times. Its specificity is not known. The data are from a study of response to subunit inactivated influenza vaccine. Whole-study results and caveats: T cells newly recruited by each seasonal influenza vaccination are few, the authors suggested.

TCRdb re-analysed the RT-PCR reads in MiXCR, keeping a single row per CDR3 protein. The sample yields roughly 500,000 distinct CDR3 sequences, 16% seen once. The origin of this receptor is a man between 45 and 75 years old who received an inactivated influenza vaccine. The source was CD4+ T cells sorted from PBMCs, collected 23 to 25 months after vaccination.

The CDR3 DNA follows: TGCGCCAGCAGCCAAGATTTAGTTCAGGCCAGGTTCGGATCTGGCTACACCTTC. This translates into CASSQDLVQARFGSGYTF. This chain joins TRBV4-3 and TRBJ1-2; D gene ambiguous. V dropped 0 bases and J dropped 7 bases, with 24 bases sitting between them. In germline, CDR1 is LGHNA, CDR2 YSLEER. CDR3 length: 18 amino acids.